The 30 T cell receptor beta chains presented below share a single source sample, sequenced in a study of shared clonotypes between healthy human individuals. This table comes from immunoSEQ multiplex PCR, and its TCRdb copy is limited to in-frame clones, with some not included. Of 2 million to 2.5 million clones listed, about 90% are singletons. The sample was naive CD4+ T cells from PBMCs. Subset meaning: CD45RA+ positively selected. The receptor set was obtained from a man aged 18 to 30 in good health. Some clones in this sample may be carry-over from other donors' samples.

The chain has TRBV7-3 and TRBJ2-1; D perhaps matches TRBD1 (6 bases). V shed 1 base and J shed 1 base, with 11 bases lying between them. Germline CDR1 SGHTA, CDR2 FQGTGA. CDR3 length: 16 amino acids. DNA for the CDR3: TGTGCCAGCAGCTTAATCGCAGGGGTGTCCTACAATGAGCAGTTCTTC. Its protein product is CASSLIAGVSYNEQFF.

The rearrangement links TRBV4-1 to TRBJ2-2; D possibly corresponds to TRBD1 (6 bases). There are 17 residues in the CDR3. Germline assignment: CDR1 MGHRA and CDR2 YSYEKL. V shed 4 bases and J shed 1 base, with 16 bases lying between them. CDR3 loop: CASSPPPGQLNTGELFF. The CDR3 DNA sequence: TGCGCCAGCAGCCCTCCACCCGGACAGTTGAACACCGGGGAGCTGTTTTTT.

This chain connects TRBV28 to TRBJ2-7; perhaps TRBD2 as D (7 bases). Germline CDR1 and CDR2: MDHEN and SYDVKM. The V and J ends lost 1 base and 3 bases respectively, with 16 bases between them. The CDR3 is made up of 16 amino acids. The chain's CDR3 is CASSLFGGPTIYEQYF. In DNA form, the CDR3 reads TGTGCCAGCAGTTTATTCGGGGGGCCTACGATCTACGAGCAGTACTTC.

In regard to this clone: Other DNA sequences of this sample code for an identical CDR3. The J gene is TRBJ1-4, the V gene TRBV6-1; unclear D gene. Germline assignment: CDR1 MNHNS and CDR2 SASEGT. The CDR3 extends over 15 amino acids. Trimming shortened V by 4 bases and J by 4 bases, and 13 bases separated the two germline ends. CDR3 DNA: TGTGCCAGCAGTGGATGGACCGGAGGTAATGAAAAACTGTTTTTT. It specifies CASSGWTGGNEKLFF.

The rearrangement links TRBV11-3 to TRBJ2-7; 12 bases map to TRBD2. Germline-derived CDR1 and CDR2 are SGHNT and YENEEA. J was trimmed by 3 bases and V by 5 bases; bases with no gene match: 8. CDR3 length equals 16 residues. CDR3 loop: CASSQRTSGNVYEQYF. In nucleotides, the CDR3 is TGTGCCAGCAGCCAGAGGACTAGCGGGAATGTCTACGAGCAGTACTTC.

This clone was recorded once. This chain links TRBV7-3 with TRBJ1-1; D ambiguous. Trimming pared 2 bases from V and 1 base from J, leaving 11 bases between. Germline CDR1 reads SGHTA; CDR2 reads FQGTGA. This CDR3 has 15 amino acids. The CDR3 loop reads CASSLFPDGNTEAFF. As DNA, the CDR3 is TGTGCCAGCAGCTTATTCCCGGACGGGAACACTGAAGCTTTCTTT.

This chain connects TRBV28 to TRBJ2-3; D possibly matches TRBD1 or TRBD2 (6 bases each). Germline V CDR1 and CDR2: MDHEN, SYDVKM. The CDR3 length is 16 residues. V gave up 7 bases and J gave up 4 bases, with 21 bases separating them. CDR3 amino acids: CASTSLRGRGPDTQYF. The CDR3, as DNA: TGTGCCAGCACCTCTCTGCGGGGCAGGGGCCCAGATACGCAGTATTTT.

CDR3 sequence (DNA): TGTGCCAGCAGCCCCTGGGCGGGTGCGGGCAATGAGCAGTTCTTC. This translates into CASSPWAGAGNEQFF. This chain uses TRBV28 with TRBJ2-1, with D possibly being TRBD2 (5 bases). The CDR3 length is 15 residues. Per the germline V gene, CDR1 is MDHEN and CDR2 is SYDVKM. Trimming shortened V by 6 bases and J by 6 bases, and 18 bases separated the two germline ends.

J is TRBJ1-4 and V is TRBV7-9; 7 nucleotides line up with TRBD1. CDR3 length: 16 amino acids. Trimming cost V 5 bases and J 4 bases; bases outside gene matches: 10. CDR1 SEHNR and CDR2 FQNEAQ come from the germline V gene (reference sequence). The chain's CDR3 is CASSPRPGQINEKLFF. CDR3 nucleotide sequence: TGTGCCAGCAGCCCACGGCCGGGACAGATTAATGAAAAACTGTTTTTT.

This clone was seen only once. The chain links TRBV5-4 to TRBJ2-7; TRBD2 matches 12 bases. Germline CDR1 is SGHNT and CDR2 is YYREEE (reference sequence). Trimming removed 0 bases from V and 5 bases from J; junction bases left unmatched: 6. The CDR3 is 16 residues long. Written as DNA, the CDR3 is TGTGCCAGCAGCTTGGCGGGACTAGCGGGTCTCGACGAGCAGTACTTC. This gives the protein CASSLAGLAGLDEQYF.

The chain is built from TRBV5-1 and TRBJ1-1; D gene unclear. This CDR3 is 14 amino acids long. Trimming shortened V by 5 bases and J by 0 bases, and 11 bases separated the two germline ends. Germline V gives CDR1 SGHRS, CDR2 YFSETQ. CDR3 sequence reads: CASRVGWVNTEAFF. In DNA form, the CDR3 reads TGCGCCAGCAGAGTGGGTTGGGTGAACACTGAAGCTTTCTTT.

V usage is TRBV28 and J usage is TRBJ2-2; the match to TRBD2 covers 15 bases. This CDR3 has 18 amino acids. V trimming: 9 bases; J trimming: 3 bases; junction bases outside the gene matches: 11. CDR1 MDHEN and CDR2 SYDVKM come from the germline V gene. DNA for the CDR3: TGTGCCAGGAGAGATGGGACTAGCGGGAGGATGGACACCGGGGAGCTGTTTTTT. It translates to CARRDGTSGRMDTGELFF.

This rearrangement joins TRBV5-1 to TRBJ2-5, with 10 bases that match TRBD2. CDR3 length: 16 residues. CDR1 is SGHRS, CDR2 YFSETQ, per germline. Trimming took 0 bases from V and 4 from J; bases not matched to a gene: 6. CDR3 amino acids: CASSLASSGRRETQYF. CDR3 nucleotides: TGCGCCAGCAGCTTGGCGTCTAGCGGGAGAAGAGAGACCCAGTACTTC.

CDR3 coding DNA: TGTGCCAGCAGTTTATGGTCAGGGGGTGCCTATGGCTACACCTTC. Its translation is CASSLWSGGAYGYTF. The J gene is TRBJ1-2, the V gene TRBV28, with 7 positions matching TRBD1. The CDR3 extends over 15 amino acids. After removal of 0 bases from V and 4 bases from J, the junction contained 5 bases not matched to a gene. Per the germline V gene, CDR1 is MDHEN and CDR2 is SYDVKM.

CDR3 DNA: TGTGCCAGCACAAGGGACTCGTACAATGAGCAGTTCTTC. It translates to CASTRDSYNEQFF. The V gene is TRBV28, the J gene TRBJ2-1, with D tentatively TRBD2 (6 bases). The CDR3 spans 13 residues. CDR1 and CDR2 (germline): MDHEN, SYDVKM. V was pared by 7 bases and J by 4 bases, with 11 bases between.

This chain connects TRBV20-1 to TRBJ1-2; D might be TRBD1 (5 bases). The CDR3 extends over 11 amino acids. Between the trimmed V and J ends, which lost 4 bases and 4 bases, there was a span of 7 bases. Germline V CDR1 and CDR2: DFQATT, SNEGSKA (reference sequence). The CDR3 DNA sequence: TGCAGTGCTACCGGGACCTATGGCTACACCTTC. Its translation: CSATGTYGYTF.

The chain employs TRBV7-3 and TRBJ1-5; D ambiguous. The V gene's germline CDR1 is SGHTA and CDR2 FQGTGA. The CDR3 contains 14 residues. V was shortened by 5 bases and J by 3 bases, with 11 bases between the two germline ends. CDR3 sequence (DNA): TGTGCCAGCAGCCCCCTCCGATCCAATCAGCCCCAGCATTTT. It codes for CASSPLRSNQPQHF. The whole variable domain, remainder taken from reference TRBV7-3 and TRBJ1-5, is GAGVSQTPSNKVTEKGKYVELRCDPISGHTALYWYRQSLGQGPEFLIYFQGTGAADDSGLPNDRFFAVRPEGSVSTLKIQRTERGDSAVYLCASSPLRSNQPQHFGDGTRLSIL.

The chain joins TRBV10-3 to TRBJ1-4, with D hard to call. This CDR3 is built from 14 residues. The germline CDR1 and CDR2 sequences are ENHRY and SYGVKD. The V end lost 1 base, the J end lost 8 bases, and 11 bases lay between the germline ends. CDR3 region: CAISELGVEEKLFF. In nucleotides, the CDR3 is TGTGCCATCAGTGAGTTGGGAGTTGAAGAAAAACTGTTTTTT.

This chain connects TRBV9 to TRBJ1-5; the D gene is possibly TRBD1 (5 bases). V lost 2 bases, J lost 6 bases, and 15 bases lay in between. Germline values: CDR1 SGDLS, CDR2 YYNGEE. The CDR3 consists of 15 residues. The CDR3 sequence is CASSVGWGDGQPQHF. DNA of the CDR3: TGTGCCAGCAGCGTCGGTTGGGGCGACGGTCAGCCCCAGCATTTT.

The chain carries TRBV5-1 and TRBJ2-1; D is uncertain. The V gene lost 4 bases and the J gene lost 4 bases, with 12 bases spanning the gap. The germline V gene encodes CDR1 SGHRS and CDR2 YFSETQ. The CDR3 is 14 amino acids. This CDR3 reads CASSEESTYNEQFF. DNA for the CDR3: TGCGCCAGCAGCGAAGAAAGTACTTACAATGAGCAGTTCTTC.

Notes on this clone: The same CDR3 can be traced to other DNA sequences in this sample. V gene TRBV7-3 combines with J gene TRBJ1-3; D unclear. Trimming took off 5 bases at V and 4 bases at J, with 9 bases between the two ends. Germline lookup yields CDR1 SGHTA and CDR2 FQGTGA. The CDR3 contains 13 residues. CDR3: CASSPTPGNTIYF. The DNA for the CDR3 is TGTGCCAGCAGCCCAACCCCGGGAAACACCATATATTTT.

The chain uses TRBV28 and TRBJ2-5; D perhaps matches TRBD2 (6 bases). The CDR3 totals 14 residues. Trimming stripped 6 bases from V and 4 bases from J, with 15 bases between. Germline lookup yields CDR1 MDHEN and CDR2 SYDVKM. The CDR3 DNA is TGTGCCAGCAGAAAGGGACTCAGCGGAGAGACCCAGTACTTC. This codes for CASRKGLSGETQYF. Complete variable domain (other parts from reference TRBV28 and TRBJ2-5): DVKVTQSSRYLVKRTGEKVFLECVQDMDHENMFWYRQDPGLGLRLIYFSYDVKMKEKGDIPEGYSVSREKKERFSLILESASTNQTSMYLCASRKGLSGETQYFGPGTRLLVL.

The chain employs TRBV29-1 and TRBJ2-1; 8 nucleotides match TRBD1. The ends lost 5 bases at V and 9 bases at J; junction bases unmatched: 18. This CDR3 is built from 16 residues. The germline gives CDR1 SQVTM, CDR2 ANQGSEA. CDR3 in DNA: TGCAGCGTTAAGACAGGGGCGGATGCAGGTCTAGGTGAGCAGTTCTTC. Translating it yields CSVKTGADAGLGEQFF.

This chain connects TRBV27 to TRBJ1-4; 9 nucleotides agree with TRBD1. V was clipped by 0 bases and J by 4 bases; unmatched bases: 9. CDR3 length: 18 amino acids. CDR1 and CDR2 from the germline V gene are MNHEY and SMNVEV (reference sequence). The DNA for the CDR3 is TGTGCCAGCAGTTTATCCCGGTATACAGGGGGCCTTAATGAAAAACTGTTTTTT. It translates to CASSLSRYTGGLNEKLFF.

The chain recombines TRBV9 with TRBJ2-3, with TRBD1 identical over 9 bases. Per the germline V gene, CDR1 is SGDLS and CDR2 is YYNGEE. Germline trimming cut 1 base from V and 4 bases from J; bases unmatched to any gene: 7. The CDR3 contains 16 residues. The CDR3 loop is CASSVTGGRQADTQYF. The CDR3 coding sequence is TGTGCCAGCAGCGTAACAGGGGGCCGACAGGCAGATACGCAGTATTTT.

This rearrangement joins TRBV14 to TRBJ2-7, with TRBD2 as a possible D gene (6 bases). Looked up from germline, CDR1 is SGHDN and CDR2 is FVKESK. The CDR3 length is 15 residues. Trimming took off 2 bases at V and 9 bases at J, with 20 bases between the two ends. In DNA form, the CDR3 reads TGTGCCAGCAGCCAAAGGGAGAGAGTCCTCGGGGGGCAGTACTTC. Translation gives CASSQRERVLGGQYF. The variable domain in full, with the rest retrieved from reference TRBV14 and TRBJ2-7, is EAGVTQFPSHSVIEKGQTVTLRCDPISGHDNLYWYRRVMGKEIKFLLHFVKESKQDESGMPNNRFLAERTGGTYSTLKVQPAELEDSGVYFCASSQRERVLGGQYFGPGTRLTVT.

CDR3 in DNA: TGTGCCAGCAGCCCTCTAGCGGCCCCTGGGTTCTTC. Its translation is CASSPLAAPGFF. The V and J genes are TRBV28 and TRBJ2-1, with 7 bases identical to TRBD2. Unmatched junction bases numbered 11, after V lost 6 bases and J lost 15 bases. This CDR3 region has 12 residues. Looked up from germline, CDR1 is MDHEN and CDR2 is SYDVKM.

The V and J genes are TRBV2 and TRBJ2-7; D could derive from TRBD1 or TRBD2 (5 bases each). The CDR3 extends over 11 amino acids. The V end was cut by 1 base, the J end by 12 bases, with 10 bases between. CDR1 SNHLY and CDR2 FYNNEI come from the germline V gene. The CDR3 sequence: CASSEGGLWYF. The CDR3 coding sequence is TGTGCCAGCAGTGAAGGGGGGTTGTGGTACTTC.

The chain couples TRBV9 to TRBJ1-1; a weak D match, TRBD1 (5 bases). The V end lost 0 bases, the J end lost 6 bases, and 12 bases lay between the germline ends. Germline lookup yields CDR1 SGDLS and CDR2 YYNGEE. The CDR3 spans 14 residues. Here the CDR3 reads CASSVVGESAEAFF. CDR3 in DNA: TGTGCCAGCAGCGTAGTGGGGGAAAGCGCTGAAGCTTTCTTT.

CDR3: CAIRSSPGNTIYF. CDR3 DNA: TGTGCCATCAGAAGCAGTCCTGGAAACACCATATATTTT. The rearrangement joins TRBV10-3 to TRBJ1-3; D unclear. Germline values: CDR1 ENHRY, CDR2 SYGVKD. Trimming shortened V by 6 bases and J by 2 bases, and 8 bases separated the two germline ends. The CDR3 contains 13 residues.